This entry concerns a single TCR beta chain. The data were obtained in a study of blood T cell repertoires in COVID-19. Membership in each cohort depended on participant-reported clinical history. V was trimmed by 3 bases and J by 5 bases, leaving 19 bases between them. The CDR3 is 16 amino acids. Per germline, CDR1 SGHTA and CDR2 FQGNSA. Some clones are missing from TCRdb's copy, which holds only in-frame ones; the method was immunoSEQ multiplex PCR. The sample carries roughly 240,000 clones, roughly 85% recorded once. What was sequenced was PBMCs or T cells enriched from blood (not recorded which). The genes are TRBV7-2 and TRBJ1-1, with a possible D match to TRBD1 (5 bases). The TCR was taken from a woman between 45 and 65 years old with acute COVID-19. The CDR3 protein is CASSFSTWGRGTEAFF. The CDR3 nucleotides are TGTGCCAGCAGCTTCTCAACATGGGGGAGGGGAACTGAAGCTTTCTTT.